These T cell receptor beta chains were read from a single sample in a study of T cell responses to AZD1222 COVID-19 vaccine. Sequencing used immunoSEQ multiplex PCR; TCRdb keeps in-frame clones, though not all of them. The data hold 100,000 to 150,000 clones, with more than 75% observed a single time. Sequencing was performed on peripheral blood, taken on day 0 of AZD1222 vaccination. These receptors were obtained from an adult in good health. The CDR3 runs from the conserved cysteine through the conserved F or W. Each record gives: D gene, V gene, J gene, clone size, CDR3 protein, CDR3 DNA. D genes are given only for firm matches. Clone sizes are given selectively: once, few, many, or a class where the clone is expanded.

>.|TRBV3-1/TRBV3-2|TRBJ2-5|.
CASSQGGPGETQYF
TGTGCCAGCAGCCAAGGGGGGCCGGGAGAGACCCAGTACTTC
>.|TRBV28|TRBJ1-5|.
CASNSLGQANQPQHF
TGTGCCAGCAATTCTCTGGGGCAGGCCAATCAGCCCCAGCATTTT
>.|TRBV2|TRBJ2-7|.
CASRTQGGSSYEQYF
TGTGCCAGCAGGACTCAGGGTGGATCTTCCTACGAGCAGTACTTC
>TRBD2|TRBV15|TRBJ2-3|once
CATKSGGGTDTQYF
TGTGCCACCAAGAGCGGGGGAGGCACAGATACGCAGTATTTT
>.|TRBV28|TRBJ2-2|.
CASRTPGTGELFF
TGTGCCAGCAGGACCCCCGGCACCGGGGAGCTGTTTTTT
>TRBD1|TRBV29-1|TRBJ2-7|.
CSVGDRGPYEQYF
TGCAGCGTGGGGGACAGGGGTCCGTACGAGCAGTACTTC
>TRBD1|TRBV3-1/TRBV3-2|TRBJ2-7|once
CASSPWGQGLYEQYF
TGTGCCAGCAGCCCCTGGGGACAGGGTCTCTACGAGCAGTACTTC
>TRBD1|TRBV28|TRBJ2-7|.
CASSTGTGTYEQYF
TGTGCCAGCAGTACCGGGACAGGGACCTACGAGCAGTACTTC
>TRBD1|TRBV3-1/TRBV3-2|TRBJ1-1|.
CASSRQGMNTEAFF
TGTGCCAGCAGCCGACAGGGTATGAACACTGAAGCTTTCTTT
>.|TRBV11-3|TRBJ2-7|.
CASSTSGREQYF
TGTGCCAGCAGCACCTCCGGGAGAGAGCAGTACTTC
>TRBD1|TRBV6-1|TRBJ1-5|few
CASSEGQLWGNQPQHF
TGTGCCAGCAGTGAGGGACAGCTTTGGGGCAATCAGCCCCAGCATTTT
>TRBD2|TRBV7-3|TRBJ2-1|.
CASSLKLGLVEEQFF
TGTGCCAGCAGCTTAAAACTGGGACTAGTAGAGGAGCAGTTCTTC
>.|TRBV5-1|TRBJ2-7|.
CASSLGADPYEQYF
TGCGCCAGCAGCTTGGGGGCAGACCCCTACGAGCAGTACTTC
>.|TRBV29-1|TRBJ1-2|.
CSVGSVGGYTF
TGCAGCGTTGGTTCGGTCGGTGGCTACACCTTC
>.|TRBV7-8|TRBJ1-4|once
CASSFTESGAEKLFF
TGTGCCAGCAGCTTCACTGAGTCGGGAGCTGAAAAACTGTTTTTT
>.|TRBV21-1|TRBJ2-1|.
CASSRGTSGAPRKSYNEQFF
TGTGCCAGCAGCAGAGGGACTAGCGGGGCCCCCAGGAAATCTTACAATGAGCAGTTCTTC
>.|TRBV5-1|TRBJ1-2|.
CASSSGGDYTF
TGCGCCAGCAGCTCCGGGGGCGACTACACCTTC
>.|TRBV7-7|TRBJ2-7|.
CASSLDAGSEQYF
TGTGCTAGCAGCTTAGATGCAGGTTCCGAGCAGTACTTC
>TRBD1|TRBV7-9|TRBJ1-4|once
CASSLGIMTGRNEKLFF
TGTGCCAGCAGCTTAGGGATTATGACAGGGAGAAATGAAAAACTGTTTTTT
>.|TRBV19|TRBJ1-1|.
CASSFNSPEAFF
TGTGCCAGTAGCTTTAACAGCCCTGAAGCTTTCTTT
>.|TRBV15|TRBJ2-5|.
CATSTTRGEYQETQYF
TGTGCCACCAGCACCACGAGGGGAGAGTACCAAGAGACCCAGTACTTC
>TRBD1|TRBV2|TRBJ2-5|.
CASGGTGSETQYF
TGTGCCAGCGGAGGGACAGGGTCAGAGACCCAGTACTTC
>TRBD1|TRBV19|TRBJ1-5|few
CASSRDRVGNQPQHF
TGTGCCAGTAGTAGGGACAGGGTAGGCAATCAGCCCCAGCATTTT
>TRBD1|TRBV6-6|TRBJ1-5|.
CASSPRDQTGLGQPQHF
TGTGCCAGCAGTCCCAGGGACCAGACAGGGCTGGGGCAGCCCCAGCATTTT
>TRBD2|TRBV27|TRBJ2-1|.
CASALLAGGPVEQFF
TGTGCCAGCGCACTACTAGCGGGGGGGCCGGTTGAGCAGTTCTTC
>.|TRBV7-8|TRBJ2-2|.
CASSLLGGAGAGELFF
TGTGCCAGCAGCCTACTTGGGGGGGCTGGTGCCGGGGAGCTGTTTTTT